The sequence of this T cell receptor (beta chain) was determined in a study of beta chain features in type 1 diabetes. Study in general: Age, gender and cell yields were similar between patients and healthy donors.

Study-wide results and limits: Reduced insertions and increased deletions marked VDJ junctions in type 1 diabetes patients. For Type 1 diabetes patients, all four CD4+ subsets carried TCRB CDR3s that were moderately but significantly shorter.

Sequencing targeted expressed TCRB transcripts, as all isolated RNA had been reverse transcribed. Repertoires were generated with immunoSEQ multiplex PCR, while TCRdb's copy carries only in-frame clones and drops some. Seen here are approximately 15,000 clones, about 72% observed once, and the top ten hold around 0.31%. The V and J ends lost 5 bases and 2 bases, in that order; junction bases with no gene match: 12. The CDR3 is made up of 16 amino acids. In germline, CDR1 is MNHNY, CDR2 SVGAGI (reference sequence). Points on this clone: Its antigen is still unknown.

This sequence was found in a woman between 18 and 30 years old with type 1 diabetes. The source material was stem cell memory CD4+ T cells from blood. The chain uses TRBV6-6 and TRBJ2-7, with 7 positions matching TRBD1. The CDR3 nucleotides are TGTGCCAGCAGTCCCCGGGACAGCTACCCTACCTACGAGCAGTACGTC. This sequence encodes CASSPRDSYPTYEQYV.